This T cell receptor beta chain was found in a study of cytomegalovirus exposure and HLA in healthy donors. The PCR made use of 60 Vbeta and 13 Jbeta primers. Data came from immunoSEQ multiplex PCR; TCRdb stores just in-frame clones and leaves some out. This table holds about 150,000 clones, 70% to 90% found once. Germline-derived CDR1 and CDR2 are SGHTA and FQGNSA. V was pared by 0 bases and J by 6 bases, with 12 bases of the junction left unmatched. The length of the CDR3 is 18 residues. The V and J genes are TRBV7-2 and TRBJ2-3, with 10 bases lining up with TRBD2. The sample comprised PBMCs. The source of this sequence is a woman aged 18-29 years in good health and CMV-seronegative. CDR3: CASSLAGLASGYLDTQYF. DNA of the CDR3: TGTGCCAGCAGCTTAGCGGGACTAGCGTCGGGGTACCTTGATACGCAGTATTTT.